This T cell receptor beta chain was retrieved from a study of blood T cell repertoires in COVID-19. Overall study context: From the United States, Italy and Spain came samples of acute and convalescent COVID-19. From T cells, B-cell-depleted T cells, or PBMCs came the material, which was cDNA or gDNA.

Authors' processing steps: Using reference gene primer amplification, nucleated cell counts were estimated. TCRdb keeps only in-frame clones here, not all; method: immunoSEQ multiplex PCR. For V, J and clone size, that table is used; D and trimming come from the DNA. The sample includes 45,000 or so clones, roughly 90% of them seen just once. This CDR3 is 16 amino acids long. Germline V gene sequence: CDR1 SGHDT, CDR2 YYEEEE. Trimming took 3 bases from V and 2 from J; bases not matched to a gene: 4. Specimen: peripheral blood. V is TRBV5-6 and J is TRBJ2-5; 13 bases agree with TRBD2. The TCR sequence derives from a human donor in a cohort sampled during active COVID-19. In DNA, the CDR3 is TGTGCCAGCAGCTGGAGGACTAGCGGGGGACAAGAGACCCAGTACTTC. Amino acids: CASSWRTSGGQETQYF.